The sequence of this T cell receptor (beta chain) was determined in a study of shared clonotypes between healthy human individuals. Study results and caveats: Clonotypes shared by all four donors outscored non-shared clonotypes in generation probability.

This CDR3 has 15 residues. Trimming cost V 3 bases and J 1 base, with 12 bases left between them. In germline, CDR1 is KGHSH, CDR2 LQKENI. Assay: immunoSEQ multiplex PCR; the TCRdb copy retains only in-frame clones and omits some. The sample has roughly 1.5 million clones, approximately 98% seen once; the top ten hold approximately 0.45%. Worth noting for this clone: Antigen specificity is unknown.

CD4+ cells yielded CD45RA+ naive and CD45RA-negative memory subsets. The chain uses TRBV18 and TRBJ1-1; unclear D gene. This TCR was recovered from a young man in good health. The sequencing input was naive CD4+ T cells sorted from blood. Indicated subset: CD45RA+ positively selected. The CDR3 protein is CASSPERIRNTEAFF. CDR3 DNA: TGTGCCAGCTCACCTGAACGGATTCGGAACACTGAAGCTTTCTTT. The variable domain in full, completed from reference TRBV18 and TRBJ1-1, reads NAGVMQNPRHLVRRRGQEARLRCSPMKGHSHVYWYRQLPEEGLKFMVYLQKENIIDESGMPKERFSAEFPKEGPSILRIQQVVRGDSAAYFCASSPERIRNTEAFFGQGTRLTVV.